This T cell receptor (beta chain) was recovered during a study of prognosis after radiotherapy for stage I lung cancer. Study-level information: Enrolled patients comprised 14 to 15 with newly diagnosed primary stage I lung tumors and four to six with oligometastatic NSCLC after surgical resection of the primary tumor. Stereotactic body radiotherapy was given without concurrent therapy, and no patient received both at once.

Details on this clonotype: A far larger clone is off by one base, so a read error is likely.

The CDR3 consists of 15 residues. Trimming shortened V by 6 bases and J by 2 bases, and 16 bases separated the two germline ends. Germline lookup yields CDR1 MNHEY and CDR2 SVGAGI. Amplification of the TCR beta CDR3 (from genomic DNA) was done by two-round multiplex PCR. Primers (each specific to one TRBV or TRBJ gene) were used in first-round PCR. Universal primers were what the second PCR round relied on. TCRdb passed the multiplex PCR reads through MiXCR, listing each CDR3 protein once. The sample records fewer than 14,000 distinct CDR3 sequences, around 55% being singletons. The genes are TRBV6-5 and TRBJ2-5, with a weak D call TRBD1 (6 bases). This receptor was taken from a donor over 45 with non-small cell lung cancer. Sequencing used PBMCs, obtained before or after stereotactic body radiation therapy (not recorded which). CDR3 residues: CASSLFGQNQETQYF. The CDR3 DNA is TGTGCCAGCAGCCTTTTTGGACAGAATCAAGAGACCCAGTACTTC.